This T cell receptor (beta chain) was profiled in a study of T cell responses to AZD1222 COVID-19 vaccine. Study in general: Pooled samples include second doses given at about 4 or 12 weeks.

The study, taken as a whole, reports: Just 5 to 7 AZD1222 recipients were seropositive at baseline. Among the donors, most were white British and more were female, and clonal diversity was possibly underestimated.

CDR1 is SQVTM and CDR2 is ANQGSEA in the germline V gene. J lost 3 bases, V lost 6 bases, and 7 bases had no gene match. The CDR3 spans 14 residues. Comment on this clone: Its antigen remains unknown.

Sequenced by immunoSEQ multiplex PCR; TCRdb stores in-frame clones only, minus some. The data hold 140,000 to 150,000 clones, with roughly 87% observed a single time. This receptor was identified in an adult in good health. This sample comprised peripheral blood, obtained on day 0 of AZD1222 vaccination. The chain couples TRBV29-1 to TRBJ1-2; 10 bases align to TRBD1. The CDR3 DNA reads TGCAGCGTAACGACAGGGGGCTCCTACTATGGCTACACCTTC. Translated: CSVTTGGSYYGYTF.